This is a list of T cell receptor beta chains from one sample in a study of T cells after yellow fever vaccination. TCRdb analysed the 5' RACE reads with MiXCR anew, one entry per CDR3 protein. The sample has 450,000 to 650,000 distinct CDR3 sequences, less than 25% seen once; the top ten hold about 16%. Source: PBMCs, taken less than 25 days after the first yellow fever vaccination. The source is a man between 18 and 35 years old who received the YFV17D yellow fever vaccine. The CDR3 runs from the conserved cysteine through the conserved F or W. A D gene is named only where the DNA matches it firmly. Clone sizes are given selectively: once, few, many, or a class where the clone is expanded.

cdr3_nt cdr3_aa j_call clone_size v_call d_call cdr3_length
TGTGCCAGCAGCTCGACTAGCGGGGCGAACACAGATACGCAGTATTTT CASSSTSGANTDTQYF TRBJ2-3 few TRBV5-6 TRBD2 16
TGTGCCAGCAGCCCCCGCCAAGCGGGGGGGCCAGCTGAGCAGTTCTTC CASSPRQAGGPAEQFF TRBJ2-1 . TRBV7-2 TRBD2 16
TGTGCCAGCAGCAAAAAGGGGCTAGCGGGGGGGCCAGAGACCCAGTACTTC CASSKKGLAGGPETQYF TRBJ2-5 many TRBV21-1 . 17
TGTGCCAGCACCCGACAGGGGCAAGTGGAGACTGAAGCTTTCTTT CASTRQGQVETEAFF TRBJ1-1 . TRBV7-9 TRBD1 15
TGTGCCAGCAGCATTGACGGGGGCAATGAGCAGTTCTTC CASSIDGGNEQFF TRBJ2-1 . TRBV7-7 . 13
TGCAGCGGGGGACCGGCAGCGACACAAGAGACCCAGTACTTC CSGGPAATQETQYF TRBJ2-5 . TRBV29-1 . 14
TGTGCCAGTAGTATTCTGGGTTCCCACGAGCAGTACTTC CASSILGSHEQYF TRBJ2-7 few TRBV19 . 13
TGTGCCAGCAGTGAATCCGTGACTAAATTCACAGATACGCAGTATTTT CASSESVTKFTDTQYF TRBJ2-3 few TRBV25-1 . 16
TGTGCCAGCAGCCCGCCGGGACAGTTGAATTCACCCCTCCACTTT CASSPPGQLNSPLHF TRBJ1-6 . TRBV7-8 TRBD1 15
TGTGCCAGGACTGAAGCTTTCTTT CARTEAFF TRBJ1-1 . TRBV19 . 8
TGCAGTGCTAGAGAACAGGTTCAGCCCCAGCATTTT CSAREQVQPQHF TRBJ1-5 . TRBV20-1 . 12
TGTGCCAGCAGTTACATCGGCACCGGGGAGCTGTTTTTT CASSYIGTGELFF TRBJ2-2 . TRBV6-5 . 13
TGTGCCAGCAAGCCGGGTCCAGTCACCGGGGAGCTGTTTTTT CASKPGPVTGELFF TRBJ2-2 . TRBV6-4 . 14
TGTGCCAGTAGTATCAAGGGGGGAAGCAATCAGCCCCAGCATTTT CASSIKGGSNQPQHF TRBJ1-5 few TRBV19 . 15
TGTGCCAGCAGACCTGGGGGGGTCAATGAGCAGTTCTTC CASRPGGVNEQFF TRBJ2-1 . TRBV7-9 TRBD2 13
TGTGCCAGCAGCAGAATGATCGGCACCGGGGAGCTGTTTTTT CASSRMIGTGELFF TRBJ2-2 once TRBV7-9 . 14
TGCAGTGCTCAGGGGGGAGGCGCCTATAATTCACCCCTCCACTTT CSAQGGGAYNSPLHF TRBJ1-6 . TRBV20-1 TRBD1 15
TGTGCCAGCACTACTACAGGGTCTGCCGGGGAGCTGTTTTTT CASTTTGSAGELFF TRBJ2-2 . TRBV12-3/TRBV12-4 . 14
TGTGCCAGCAGCACCTATATGGAGACAGATACGCAGTATTTT CASSTYMETDTQYF TRBJ2-3 . TRBV7-2 . 14
TGTGCCAGCAGCTTAGGCCAGCTTGCCCAGTACTTC CASSLGQLAQYF TRBJ2-5 . TRBV11-2 . 12
TGTGCCAGCAGCTTATGGGGGGGCTCTGGGGCCAACGTCCTGACTTTC CASSLWGGSGANVLTF TRBJ2-6 . TRBV7-9 TRBD2 16
TGTGCCAGCAGTTTCCCTGGGACAGGGGGCGCGGATACGCAGTATTTT CASSFPGTGGADTQYF TRBJ2-3 few TRBV6-5 TRBD1 16
TGTGCCAGCAGCGCGGGGGGCCCAAGCGGGGGATTCTACAATGAGCAGTTCTTC CASSAGGPSGGFYNEQFF TRBJ2-1 . TRBV4-2 TRBD2 18
TGTGCCACTCAGGGGGAGTTTGGAGATACGCAGTATTTT CATQGEFGDTQYF TRBJ2-3 . TRBV24-1 TRBD1 13
TGTGCCAGCAGCCACGACAAGGGACAGGGGGCCCCAACGTTCATGAACACTGAAGCTTTCTTT CASSHDKGQGAPTFMNTEAFF TRBJ1-1 . TRBV4-2 TRBD1 21
TGCAGCGCCGAGGGGGATACGCAGTATTTT CSAEGDTQYF TRBJ2-3 few TRBV29-1 . 10
TGTGCCAGCAGTTTAGTGGAGAGTAATGAGCAGTTCTTC CASSLVESNEQFF TRBJ2-1 . TRBV12-3/TRBV12-4 . 13
TGTGCCAGCAGCTTAGGCCCTGTAGCGGGGAACACCGGGGAGCTGTTTTTT CASSLGPVAGNTGELFF TRBJ2-2 . TRBV7-2 TRBD2 17
TGTGCCAGCAGCTCCGGACTAGCGGGGCTCTCCTACAATGAGCAGTTCTTC CASSSGLAGLSYNEQFF TRBJ2-1 many TRBV7-9 TRBD2 17
TGTGCCAGCAGCCCCCAGGGACATTCCTACGAGCAGTACTTC CASSPQGHSYEQYF TRBJ2-7 . TRBV7-3 . 14
TGTGCCAGCAGCCAGCTAGCTCGACACACCGGGGAGCTGTTTTTT CASSQLARHTGELFF TRBJ2-2 . TRBV27 . 15
TGTGCCAGCAGCTCGAGGACAATTCAAGAGACCCAGTACTTC CASSSRTIQETQYF TRBJ2-5 . TRBV11-2 . 14
TGCGCCAGCAGCTTGTCCGGGCCAGGGGATGGCTACACCTTC CASSLSGPGDGYTF TRBJ1-2 . TRBV5-1 . 14
TGCAGTGCTAGTTCAGATAGCAATCAGCCCCAGCATTTT CSASSDSNQPQHF TRBJ1-5 few TRBV20-1 . 13
TGTGCCAGCAGCTTACGTAGGGGCGGAAACACCATATATTTT CASSLRRGGNTIYF TRBJ1-3 . TRBV7-9 . 14
TGTGCCAGCAGCCGGGACAGGATGAACACCGGGGAGCTGTTTTTT CASSRDRMNTGELFF TRBJ2-2 . TRBV11-2 TRBD1 15
TGTGCCAGCAGTCCTCCGGACAGACTAGGAATCAATGAGCAGTTCTTC CASSPPDRLGINEQFF TRBJ2-1 . TRBV12-3/TRBV12-4 . 16
TGTGCCAGCAGCTTGACAGGGATCGACGAGCAGTACTTC CASSLTGIDEQYF TRBJ2-7 few TRBV5-4 . 13
TGTGCCGGGCTGAGCCTAAGCGGGGAGCTGTTTTTT CAGLSLSGELFF TRBJ2-2 . TRBV7-2 . 12
TGTGCCAGCAGCCCCATCCCGAGCAATGAGCAGTTCTTC CASSPIPSNEQFF TRBJ2-1 few TRBV7-6 . 13
TGTGCCAGCATGGGCAGGGCCCAGGGGGGCTACACCTTC CASMGRAQGGYTF TRBJ1-2 . TRBV6-1 . 13
TGTGCCAGCAGTTTATTATTAGGGACAAACAACAATGAGCAGTTCTTC CASSLLLGTNNNEQFF TRBJ2-1 few TRBV12-3/TRBV12-4 . 16
TGTGCCAGCAGCGTAGAAGGACAGGGGCAAGAGACCCAGTACTTC CASSVEGQGQETQYF TRBJ2-5 few TRBV9 TRBD1 15
TGTGCCAGCAGCTCCGTCCTAGCGGATAATTACAATGAGCAGTTCTTC CASSSVLADNYNEQFF TRBJ2-1 . TRBV7-9 TRBD2 16
TGTGCCAGCACCGGGACTAGCGGGCTGGGGTTCTTC CASTGTSGLGFF TRBJ2-1 . TRBV6-1 TRBD2 12
TGTGCCAGCAGCCCTCTACCCCGACAGGGATTTGGAGAGACCCAGTACTTC CASSPLPRQGFGETQYF TRBJ2-5 . TRBV4-2 TRBD1 17
TGTGCCAGCAGCTGGGTAGAGGGTTCCCGCGAGACCCAGTACTTC CASSWVEGSRETQYF TRBJ2-5 few TRBV5-5 . 15
TGTGCCAGCAGCTACACGACAGGGGGCAGGGTGGATACGCAGTATTTT CASSYTTGGRVDTQYF TRBJ2-3 . TRBV7-2 TRBD1 16
TGTGCCACCTATAAAGGGGGGGCGGCAGATACGCAGTATTTT CATYKGGAADTQYF TRBJ2-3 . TRBV15 . 14
TGTGCCAGCAGTGTAGCGGGGGTAGAGACCCAGTACTTC CASSVAGVETQYF TRBJ2-5 few TRBV12-3/TRBV12-4 TRBD2 13
TGCGCCAGCAGCTTCGCGGACGGAGACTATGGCTACACCTTC CASSFADGDYGYTF TRBJ1-2 . TRBV5-1 . 14
TGTGCCAGCAACCCGTCTAGCGGGGGGACCACGTCGCAGTATTTT CASNPSSGGTTSQYF TRBJ2-3 . TRBV2 TRBD2 15
TGTGCCAGCGCCTCCGACAGGGCTCGTAGCAATCAGCCCCAGCATTTT CASASDRARSNQPQHF TRBJ1-5 . TRBV12-3/TRBV12-4 TRBD1 16
TGTGCCACCGGGACAGGGGCCTATGGCTACACCTTC CATGTGAYGYTF TRBJ1-2 few TRBV28 TRBD1 12
TGTGCCAGCAGCGTTGCGGGGGGCACATCTAGCACAGATACGCAGTATTTT CASSVAGGTSSTDTQYF TRBJ2-3 few TRBV9 TRBD2 17
TGTGCCAGCCGAGGACTAGCGGGGAAACTATACAATGAGCAGTTCTTC CASRGLAGKLYNEQFF TRBJ2-1 . TRBV12-3/TRBV12-4 TRBD2 16
TGTGCCAGCAGCCAGAACGGGGCAGTGAACACTGAAGCTTTCTTT CASSQNGAVNTEAFF TRBJ1-1 once TRBV3-1 . 15
TGTGCCAGCAGTTCTAGTTTTAGGGATGGTCAGCCCCAGCATTTT CASSSSFRDGQPQHF TRBJ1-5 few TRBV12-3/TRBV12-4 . 15
TGCGCCAGCAGCCCGGGACAGGGCATATACTCCCAAGAGACCCAGTACTTC CASSPGQGIYSQETQYF TRBJ2-5 few TRBV5-1 TRBD1 17
TGTGCCAGCAGCTTCCCCGGGAGAAGCTCCTACAATGAGCAGTTCTTC CASSFPGRSSYNEQFF TRBJ2-1 many TRBV11-2 . 16